The rows below give T cell receptor beta chains drawn from one sample of a study of T cell changes during pregnancy in multiple sclerosis. Sequenced by immunoSEQ multiplex PCR; TCRdb stores in-frame clones only, minus some. Of about 38,000 clones listed, 91% are singletons. The specimen comprised CD8+ T cells from peripheral blood mononuclear cells, sampled in the second trimester of pregnancy. All receptors come from a female donor with multiple sclerosis, enrolled in a pregnancy study. The CDR3 runs from the conserved cysteine through the conserved F or W. Fields, in order: J gene, D gene, V gene, CDR3 protein. D genes are given only for firm matches.

J gene: TRBJ1-5; D gene: TRBD1; V gene: TRBV19; CDR3 protein: CASSALDREDQPQHF
J gene: TRBJ1-2; D gene: TRBD1; V gene: TRBV2; CDR3 protein: CASSDRDRDYGYTF
J gene: TRBJ2-1; D gene: TRBD1; V gene: TRBV6-5; CDR3 protein: CASSYTTGGLNEQFF
J gene: TRBJ2-2; D gene: .; V gene: TRBV27; CDR3 protein: CASSLAVGVVTGELFF
J gene: TRBJ1-1; D gene: TRBD1; V gene: TRBV19; CDR3 protein: CASSTPGQESADTEAFF
J gene: TRBJ2-1; D gene: .; V gene: TRBV10-2; CDR3 protein: CASSSFGRQSNYNEQFF
J gene: TRBJ1-1; D gene: .; V gene: TRBV4-2; CDR3 protein: CASSQDWGAEAFF
J gene: TRBJ2-7; D gene: TRBD1; V gene: TRBV9; CDR3 protein: CASSVGTGSNHEQYF
J gene: TRBJ1-4; D gene: TRBD1; V gene: TRBV5-5; CDR3 protein: CASSQQGAVEKLFF
J gene: TRBJ2-7; D gene: TRBD2; V gene: TRBV6-1; CDR3 protein: CASSGGLAGLDEQYF
J gene: TRBJ2-7; D gene: TRBD2; V gene: TRBV5-6; CDR3 protein: CASNLGLAGEQYF
J gene: TRBJ2-7; D gene: .; V gene: TRBV4-1; CDR3 protein: CASSLTETGFSYEQYF
J gene: TRBJ2-2; D gene: .; V gene: TRBV11-2; CDR3 protein: CASSLDGAHTGELFF
J gene: TRBJ1-2; D gene: TRBD1; V gene: TRBV7-9; CDR3 protein: CASSLGQYYGYTF
J gene: TRBJ2-7; D gene: .; V gene: TRBV21-1; CDR3 protein: CASSPEVISSYEQYF
J gene: TRBJ2-7; D gene: .; V gene: TRBV21-1; CDR3 protein: CASSKVEGSYYEQYF
J gene: TRBJ2-5; D gene: .; V gene: TRBV6-5; CDR3 protein: CASSSGFFQETQYF
J gene: TRBJ1-5; D gene: .; V gene: TRBV7-2; CDR3 protein: CASSLRGAASNQPQHF
J gene: TRBJ1-1; D gene: .; V gene: TRBV12-5; CDR3 protein: CASGLAPYSEAFF
J gene: TRBJ2-3; D gene: .; V gene: TRBV27; CDR3 protein: CASSVLGGIDTQYF
J gene: TRBJ1-4; D gene: .; V gene: TRBV11-2; CDR3 protein: CASSFSQTTNEKLFF
J gene: TRBJ2-3; D gene: .; V gene: TRBV5-6; CDR3 protein: CASSQTRLVSQLRTDTQYF
J gene: TRBJ1-4; D gene: .; V gene: TRBV5-1; CDR3 protein: CASSATGLYNEKLFF
J gene: TRBJ1-5; D gene: .; V gene: TRBV29-1; CDR3 protein: CSALTDSNQPQHF
J gene: TRBJ2-7; D gene: TRBD1; V gene: TRBV5-4; CDR3 protein: CASSPGQGASYEQYF
J gene: TRBJ2-1; D gene: TRBD2; V gene: TRBV13; CDR3 protein: CASSLTLAGAYEQFF
J gene: TRBJ2-1; D gene: .; V gene: TRBV9; CDR3 protein: CASSTSTGFSEQFF
J gene: TRBJ2-1; D gene: TRBD1; V gene: TRBV7-6; CDR3 protein: CASSLEQGALGEQFF
J gene: TRBJ2-2; D gene: .; V gene: TRBV11-2; CDR3 protein: CASSSIRTNTGELFF
J gene: TRBJ2-1; D gene: TRBD2; V gene: TRBV7-9; CDR3 protein: CASSPGLAGGTSYNEQFF
J gene: TRBJ2-5; D gene: TRBD2; V gene: TRBV27; CDR3 protein: CASRSLAGGQQETQYF
J gene: TRBJ1-1; D gene: .; V gene: TRBV5-1; CDR3 protein: CASSLEPGSNTEAFF
J gene: TRBJ2-7; D gene: TRBD2; V gene: TRBV7-2; CDR3 protein: CASSLAGGLAGPISYEQYF
J gene: TRBJ1-1; D gene: TRBD1; V gene: TRBV9; CDR3 protein: CASSAGQGAEAFF
J gene: TRBJ2-7; D gene: TRBD1; V gene: TRBV2; CDR3 protein: CASSEWVTGSSYEQYF
J gene: TRBJ2-3; D gene: .; V gene: TRBV4-3; CDR3 protein: CASSQDLTDTQYF
J gene: TRBJ2-3; D gene: TRBD2; V gene: TRBV27; CDR3 protein: CASKPGLAEDLQGTDTQYF
J gene: TRBJ1-4; D gene: .; V gene: TRBV7-9; CDR3 protein: CASSSTATANEKLFF
J gene: TRBJ2-7; D gene: TRBD1; V gene: TRBV2; CDR3 protein: CASSEGQGSSYEQYF
J gene: TRBJ1-2; D gene: .; V gene: TRBV13; CDR3 protein: CASSSGSVGYTF